This entry concerns a single T cell receptor (beta chain). These data come from a study of CD8 T cells in Susac syndrome. Sequencing of TCR beta covered CD8+ and CD4+ T cells obtained from blood. Patients with stable or active relapsing-remitting disease, all of them treatment-naive, made up the multiple sclerosis controls. Random hexamers primed reverse transcription of roughly 0.5 to 1 ug RNA. Amplification of TCR beta CDR3 used immunoSEQ multiplex PCR across 54 Vbeta and 13 Jbeta. Each CDR3 protein gets one entry after TCRdb re-called the immunoSEQ multiplex PCR reads with MiXCR. The sample holds about 210,000 distinct CDR3 sequences, 95% seen once. V lost 5 bases, J lost 8 bases, and 9 bases lay in between. The CDR3 totals 11 residues. CDR1 LGHNT and CDR2 FRNRAP come from the germline V gene.

The chain has TRBV12-5 and TRBJ1-1; a possible D gene is TRBD1 (6 bases). The specimen sequenced was CD4+ T cells from PBMCs. This TCR was sampled from a human donor with multiple sclerosis. As DNA, the CDR3 is TGTGCTAGTGGTCGGACAGTCGAAGCTTTCTTT. Protein product: CASGRTVEAFF.